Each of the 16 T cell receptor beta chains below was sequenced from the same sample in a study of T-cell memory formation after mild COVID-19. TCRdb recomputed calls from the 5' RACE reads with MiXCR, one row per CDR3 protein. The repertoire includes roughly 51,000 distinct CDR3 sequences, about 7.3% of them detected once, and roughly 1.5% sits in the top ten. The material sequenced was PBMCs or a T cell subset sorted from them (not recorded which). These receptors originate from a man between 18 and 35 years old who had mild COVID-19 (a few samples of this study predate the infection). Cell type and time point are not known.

The CDR3 DNA reads as TGTGCCAGCAGCTCCGGGACCCGTCTTGGAGCCCAGTACTTC. Translated, it gives CASSSGTRLGAQYF. The V and J genes are TRBV11-2 and TRBJ2-5, with D perhaps matching TRBD1 or TRBD2 (5 bases each). CDR1 SGHAT and CDR2 FQNNGV come from the germline V gene. The CDR3 extends over 14 amino acids. Trimming took off 4 bases at V and 9 bases at J, with 18 bases between the two ends.

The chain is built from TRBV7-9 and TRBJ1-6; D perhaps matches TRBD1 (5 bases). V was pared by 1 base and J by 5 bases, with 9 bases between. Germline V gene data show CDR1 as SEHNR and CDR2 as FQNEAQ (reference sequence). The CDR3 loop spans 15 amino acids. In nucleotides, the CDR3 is TGTGCCAGCAGCTTAGAGGGCAGGGATAATTCACCCCTCCACTTT. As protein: CASSLEGRDNSPLHF. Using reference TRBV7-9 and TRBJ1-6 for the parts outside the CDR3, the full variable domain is DTGVSQNPRHKITKRGQNVTFRCDPISEHNRLYWYRQTLGQGPEFLTYFQNEAQLEKSRLLSDRFSAERPKGSFSTLEIQRTEQGDSAMYLCASSLEGRDNSPLHFGNGTRLTVT.

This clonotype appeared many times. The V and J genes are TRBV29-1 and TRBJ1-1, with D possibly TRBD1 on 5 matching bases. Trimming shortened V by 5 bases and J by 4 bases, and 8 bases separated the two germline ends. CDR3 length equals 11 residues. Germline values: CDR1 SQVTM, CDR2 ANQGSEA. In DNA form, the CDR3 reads TGCAGCGTTCGGGGGTTCACTGAAGCTTTCTTT. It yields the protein CSVRGFTEAFF.

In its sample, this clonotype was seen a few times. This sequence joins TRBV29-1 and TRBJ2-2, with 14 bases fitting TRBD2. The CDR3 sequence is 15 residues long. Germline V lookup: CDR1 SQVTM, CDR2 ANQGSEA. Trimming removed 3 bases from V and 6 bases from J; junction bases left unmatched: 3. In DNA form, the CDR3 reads TGCAGCGTTGACGGACTAGCGGGGGGATCCGGGGAGCTGTTTTTT. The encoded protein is CSVDGLAGGSGELFF.

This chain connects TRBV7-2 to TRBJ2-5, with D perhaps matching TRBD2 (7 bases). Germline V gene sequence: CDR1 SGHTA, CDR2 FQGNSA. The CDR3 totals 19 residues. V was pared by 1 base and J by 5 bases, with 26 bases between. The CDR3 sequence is CASSLEPVKRGGAPETQYF. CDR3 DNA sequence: TGTGCCAGCAGCTTAGAGCCGGTCAAGCGAGGGGGGGCCCCGGAGACCCAGTACTTC.

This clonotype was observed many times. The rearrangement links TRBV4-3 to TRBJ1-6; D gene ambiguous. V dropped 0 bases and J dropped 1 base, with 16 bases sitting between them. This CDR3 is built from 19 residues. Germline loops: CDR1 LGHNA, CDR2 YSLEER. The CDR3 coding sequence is TGCGCCAGCAGCCAAGATACTCCAACACCAGGATCCTATAATTCACCCCTCCACTTT. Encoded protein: CASSQDTPTPGSYNSPLHF.

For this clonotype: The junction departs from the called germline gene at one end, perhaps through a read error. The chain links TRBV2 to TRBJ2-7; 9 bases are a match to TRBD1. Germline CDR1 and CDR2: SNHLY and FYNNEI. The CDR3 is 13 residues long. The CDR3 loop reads CTSLGTGNPEQYF. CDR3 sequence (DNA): TGTACCAGCTTGGGGACAGGGAATCCCGAGCAGTACTTC.

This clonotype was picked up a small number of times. CDR3 protein: CASSENGAGETQYF. CDR3 DNA sequence: TGTGCCAGCAGTGAAAACGGGGCGGGAGAGACCCAGTACTTC. The chain employs TRBV6-4 and TRBJ2-5, with D tentatively TRBD1 or TRBD2 (5 bases each). CDR1 MRHNA and CDR2 SNTAGT come from the germline V gene. V dropped 3 bases and J dropped 4 bases, with 12 bases sitting between them. The CDR3 consists of 14 residues.

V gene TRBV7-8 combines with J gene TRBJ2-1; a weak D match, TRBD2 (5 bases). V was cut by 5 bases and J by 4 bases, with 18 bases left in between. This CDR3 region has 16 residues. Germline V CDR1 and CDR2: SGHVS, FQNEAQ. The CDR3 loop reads CASSRTPAGRYNEQFF. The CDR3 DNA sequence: TGTGCCAGCAGCCGCACCCCGGCGGGCCGATACAATGAGCAGTTCTTC.

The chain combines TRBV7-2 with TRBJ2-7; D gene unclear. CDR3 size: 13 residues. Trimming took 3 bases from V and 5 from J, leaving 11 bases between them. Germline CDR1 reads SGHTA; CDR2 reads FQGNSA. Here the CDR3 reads CASSFWPGHEQYV. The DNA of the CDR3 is TGTGCCAGCAGCTTCTGGCCCGGCCACGAGCAGTACGTC.

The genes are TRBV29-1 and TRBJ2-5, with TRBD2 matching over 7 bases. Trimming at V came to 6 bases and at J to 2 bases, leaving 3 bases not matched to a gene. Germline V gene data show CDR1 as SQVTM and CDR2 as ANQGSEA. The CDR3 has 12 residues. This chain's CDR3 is CSVWGGQETQYF. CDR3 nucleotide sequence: TGCAGCGTCTGGGGGGGGCAAGAGACCCAGTACTTC.

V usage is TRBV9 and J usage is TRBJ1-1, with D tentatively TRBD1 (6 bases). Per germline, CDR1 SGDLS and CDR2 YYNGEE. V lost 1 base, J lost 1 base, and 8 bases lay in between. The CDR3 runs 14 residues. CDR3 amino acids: CASSVWDTNTEAFF. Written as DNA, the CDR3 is TGTGCCAGCAGCGTATGGGACACGAACACTGAAGCTTTCTTT.

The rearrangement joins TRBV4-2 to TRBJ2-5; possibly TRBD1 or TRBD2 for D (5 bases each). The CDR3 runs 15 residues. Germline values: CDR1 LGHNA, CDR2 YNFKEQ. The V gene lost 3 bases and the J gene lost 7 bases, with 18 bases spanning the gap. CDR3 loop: CASSQGTQPGGTQYF. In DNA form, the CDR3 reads TGTGCCAGCAGCCAGGGGACGCAACCTGGGGGGACCCAGTACTTC.

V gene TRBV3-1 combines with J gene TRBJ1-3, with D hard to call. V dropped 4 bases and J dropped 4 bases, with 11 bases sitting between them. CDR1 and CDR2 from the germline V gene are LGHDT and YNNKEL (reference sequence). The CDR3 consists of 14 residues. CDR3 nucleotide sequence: TGTGCCAGCAGCCTGACCGGAACCGGAAACACCATATATTTT. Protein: CASSLTGTGNTIYF.

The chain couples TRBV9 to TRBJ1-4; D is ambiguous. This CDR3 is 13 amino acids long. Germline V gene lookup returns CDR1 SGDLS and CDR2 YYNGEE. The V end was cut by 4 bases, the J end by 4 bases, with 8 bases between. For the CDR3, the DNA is TGTGCCAGCAGCTTGTCCCTTAATGAAAAACTGTTTTTT. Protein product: CASSLSLNEKLFF.

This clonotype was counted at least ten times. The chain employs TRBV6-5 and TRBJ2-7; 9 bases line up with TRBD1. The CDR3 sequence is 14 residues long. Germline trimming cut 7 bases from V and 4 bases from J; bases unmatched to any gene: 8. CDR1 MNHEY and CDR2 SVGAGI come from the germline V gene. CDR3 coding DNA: TGTGCCAGCACAAGGGCCGGGACAGGGTACGAGCAGTACTTC. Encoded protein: CASTRAGTGYEQYF.